Following are 11 T cell receptor beta chains from one sample sequenced in a study of human T cells and chemical hapten exposure. Each CDR3 protein gets one entry after TCRdb re-called the RACE reads with MiXCR. The sample has some 78,000 distinct CDR3 sequences, about 9% seen once. The time point is: healthy volunteer bleed at 6 weeks. It was from unfractionated whole blood that total RNA was extracted. Sequencing used whole blood. The receptors shown here come from a male donor in good health. Some clones in this sample may be carry-over from other donors' samples.

J is TRBJ1-2 and V is TRBV6-2 or TRBV6-3, with TRBD1 identical over 7 bases. In germline, CDR1 is MNHEY, CDR2 SVGEGT. After removal of 5 bases from V and 8 bases from J, the junction contained 8 bases not matched to a gene. CDR3 length: 13 residues. CDR3 region: CASSTGTADGYTF. The CDR3 DNA reads as TGTGCCAGCAGTACCGGGACAGCGGACGGCTACACCTTC.

This clonotype was recorded many times. This chain links TRBV6-2 or TRBV6-3 with TRBJ1-1; the D gene is possibly TRBD1 (6 bases). Per germline, CDR1 MNHEY and CDR2 SVGEGT. Trimming removed 0 bases at V and 4 bases at J, with 15 bases between. The CDR3 length is 16 residues. This CDR3 reads CASSYSTTQGFTEAFF. DNA for the CDR3: TGTGCCAGCAGTTACTCAACTACCCAGGGGTTCACTGAAGCTTTCTTT.

This clonotype appeared many times. This rearrangement joins TRBV12-3 or TRBV12-4 to TRBJ2-3; 7 nucleotides agree with TRBD1. The CDR3 covers 16 residues. Trimming cost V 6 bases and J 2 bases; bases outside gene matches: 11. The CDR3 DNA reads as TGTGCCAGCAGCCTAGAGACAGGGTGGGACACAGATACGCAGTATTTT. Translating it yields CASSLETGWDTDTQYF.

The V call is TRBV6-2 or TRBV6-3, the J call TRBJ2-3; D is possibly TRBD2 (6 bases). The CDR3 is 15 residues long. Trimming stripped 5 bases from V and 1 base from J, with 13 bases between. CDR1 MNHEY and CDR2 SVGEGT come from the germline V gene. The CDR3 spells CASSQGREGTDTQYF. CDR3 DNA: TGTGCCAGCAGTCAAGGCAGGGAGGGCACAGATACGCAGTATTTT.

The J gene is TRBJ1-1, the V gene TRBV20-1, with TRBD1 as a possible D gene (6 bases). Germline CDR1 and CDR2: DFQATT and SNEGSKA (reference sequence). The CDR3 has 14 amino acids. Trimming pared 5 bases from V and 2 bases from J, leaving 15 bases between. Written as DNA, the CDR3 is TGCAGTGCTCCTACGGGGGCGTTTAACACTGAAGCTTTCTTT. Its translation: CSAPTGAFNTEAFF.

This clonotype appeared a few times. The V gene is TRBV5-1, the J gene TRBJ2-4; D assignment may be TRBD1 or TRBD2 (6 bases each). V shed 4 bases and J shed 6 bases, with 14 bases lying between them. Germline loops: CDR1 SGHRS, CDR2 YFSETQ. The CDR3 consists of 14 residues. CDR3 coding DNA: TGCGCCAGCAGCCCCGGGGGCATCGCAAACATTCAGTACTTC. It codes for CASSPGGIANIQYF.

This clonotype has a handful of counts. The chain links TRBV7-2 to TRBJ2-1, with 8 bases lining up with TRBD1. The V gene's germline CDR1 is SGHTA and CDR2 FQGNSA. J lost 7 bases, V lost 3 bases, and 14 bases had no gene match. The CDR3 totals 17 residues. The CDR3 nucleotides are TGTGCCAGCAGCTTCCCGGACGATAAACGGACAGGGAATGAGCAGTTCTTC. This sequence encodes CASSFPDDKRTGNEQFF. Together with reference TRBV7-2 and TRBJ2-1, the CDR3 gives the full variable domain: GAGVSQSPSNKVTEKGKDVELRCDPISGHTALYWYRQSLGQGLEFLIYFQGNSAPDKSGLPSDRFSAERTGGSVSTLTIQRTQQEDSAVYLCASSFPDDKRTGNEQFFGPGTRLTVL.

The chain links TRBV20-1 to TRBJ2-1; D may match TRBD1 or TRBD2 (6 bases each). The V end was cut by 1 base, the J end by 2 bases, with 9 bases between. The CDR3 consists of 14 residues. Germline CDR1 is DFQATT and CDR2 is SNEGSKA (reference sequence). The DNA of the CDR3 is TGCAGTGCTAGAGGGGGGGACACCTACAATGAGCAGTTCTTC. This sequence encodes CSARGGDTYNEQFF.

This rearrangement joins TRBV28 to TRBJ1-4; D remains unclear. V dropped 4 bases and J dropped 7 bases, with 10 bases sitting between them. The CDR3 contains 13 residues. The V gene's germline CDR1 is MDHEN and CDR2 SYDVKM. The CDR3 reads CASSSDYFEKLFF. The CDR3 nucleotides are TGTGCCAGCAGTTCGGACTATTTTGAAAAACTGTTTTTT.

The chain combines TRBV18 with TRBJ2-1; D gene ambiguous. V was trimmed by 1 base and J by 5 bases, leaving 6 bases between them. Germline CDR1 reads KGHSH; CDR2 reads LQKENI. The CDR3 is 13 residues long. CDR3 protein: CASSPQPDNEQFF. The CDR3 DNA follows: TGTGCCAGCTCACCACAGCCGGACAATGAGCAGTTCTTC.

The chain couples TRBV4-1 to TRBJ2-7; D ambiguous. V dropped 6 bases and J dropped 0 bases, with 21 bases sitting between them. The CDR3 sequence is 17 residues long. CDR1 and CDR2 from the germline V gene are MGHRA and YSYEKL. This chain's CDR3 is CASRQIASKGRSYEQYF. CDR3 in DNA: TGCGCCAGCAGACAAATAGCTTCCAAGGGTCGCTCCTACGAGCAGTACTTC.